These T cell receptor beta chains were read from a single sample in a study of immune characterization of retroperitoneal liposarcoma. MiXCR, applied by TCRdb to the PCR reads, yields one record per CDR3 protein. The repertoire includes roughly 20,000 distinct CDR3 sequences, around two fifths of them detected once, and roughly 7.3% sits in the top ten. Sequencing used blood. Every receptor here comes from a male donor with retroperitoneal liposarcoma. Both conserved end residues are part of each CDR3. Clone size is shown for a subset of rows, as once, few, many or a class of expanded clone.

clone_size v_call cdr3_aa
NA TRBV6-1 CASSATTIRTQYF
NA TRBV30 CAWRPGTEQETQYF
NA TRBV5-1 CASSRDIGGNEKLFF
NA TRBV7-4 CASSLIVPSYNEQFFGPGTRLHF
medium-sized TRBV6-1 CASSEGGDTTYEQFF
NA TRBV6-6 CASSYGQGATDTQYF
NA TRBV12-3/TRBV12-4 CASSKGQGGREAFF
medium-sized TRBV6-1 CASSARTSGQETQYF
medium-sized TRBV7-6 CASSPGDYEQYF
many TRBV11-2 CASSLGEPLDTQYF
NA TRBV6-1 CASSGGFNYGYTF
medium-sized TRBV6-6 CASSYGARLVGYEQFF
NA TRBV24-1 CATSKSGLAGNEQFF
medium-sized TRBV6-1 CARGTIYETGRLTYEQYF
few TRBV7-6 CASSLEVGNTEAFF
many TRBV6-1 CASFASAGSEQFF
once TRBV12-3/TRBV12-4 CASRPRTGYSYGYTF
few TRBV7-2 CASSLYGGNQFF
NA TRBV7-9 CASSLVTTSGDTDTQYF
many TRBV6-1 CASSPGDNEQFF
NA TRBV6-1 CAGRTGGPQSGANVLTF
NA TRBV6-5 CASSYGTSGRMGTQFF
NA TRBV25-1 CTSREWGQGAFF
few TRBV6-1 CASRKTGAGAFYEQYF
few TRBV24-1 CATSDTRTGGAETQYF
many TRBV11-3 CASSHRGTSGNNEQFF
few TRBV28 CASSEPGLAGTYEQYF
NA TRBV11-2 CASSIGVSERGNEQFF
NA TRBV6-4 CASKRTSGRALNTGELFF
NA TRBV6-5 CASSYSGTRDIQYF
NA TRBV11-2 CASSLPGLSGAYGYTF
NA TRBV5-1 CASSLIGQGGGSLFSPLHF
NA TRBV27 CASSLSFPTVGEQYF
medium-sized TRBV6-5 CASSYSTTAHEQFF
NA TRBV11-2 CASSRWEETQYF
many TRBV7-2 CASSPWAGDRDTDTQYF
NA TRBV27 CASSLRAFYFWEQYF
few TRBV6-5 CASSTTGNTEAFF
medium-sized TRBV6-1 CASSDGPPGLYEQYF
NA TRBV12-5 CASGIAEEDTQYF
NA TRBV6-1 CASNLLRASRGNEQFF
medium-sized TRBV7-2 CASSLDSGSYNEQFF
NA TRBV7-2 CASSFLGGLGYGYTF
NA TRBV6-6 CASSYQGDNSPLHF
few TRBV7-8 CASSLGPSLVYEQFF
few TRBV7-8 CASSRLAFQDTQYF
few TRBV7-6 CASSLASSGGEEQYF
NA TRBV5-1 CASSGYSGRDGNEQFF
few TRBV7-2 CASTLDTEAFF
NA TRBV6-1 CASSEGPRRVQYF
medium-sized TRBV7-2 CASSFTGGTPYEQYF
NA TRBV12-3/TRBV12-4 CASSPPQQGPDTQYF
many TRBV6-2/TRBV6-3 CASSSIQGEQFF
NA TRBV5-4 CASSFSSGRGLKDEQFF
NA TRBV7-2 CASSPSPLPSYEQYF